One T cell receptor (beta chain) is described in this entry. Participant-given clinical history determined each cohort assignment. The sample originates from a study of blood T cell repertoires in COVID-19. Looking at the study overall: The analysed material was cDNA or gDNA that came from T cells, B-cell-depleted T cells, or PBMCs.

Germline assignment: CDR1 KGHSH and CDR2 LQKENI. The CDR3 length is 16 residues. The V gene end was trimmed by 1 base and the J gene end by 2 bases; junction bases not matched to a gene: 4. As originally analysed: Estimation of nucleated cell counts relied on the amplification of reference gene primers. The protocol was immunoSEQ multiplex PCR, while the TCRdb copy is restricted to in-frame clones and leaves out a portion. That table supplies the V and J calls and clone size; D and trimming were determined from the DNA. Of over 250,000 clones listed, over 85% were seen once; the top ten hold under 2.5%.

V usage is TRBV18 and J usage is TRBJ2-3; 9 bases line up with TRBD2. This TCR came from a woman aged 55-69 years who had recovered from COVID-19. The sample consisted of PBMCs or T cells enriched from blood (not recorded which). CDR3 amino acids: CASSPLLAGNTDTQYF. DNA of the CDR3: TGTGCCAGCTCACCACTTCTAGCGGGGAACACAGATACGCAGTATTTT.